A single T cell receptor beta chain is shown here with its context. This specimen comes from a study of shared clonotypes between healthy human individuals. Germline V gives CDR1 SGHKS, CDR2 YYEKEE (reference sequence). V was clipped by 0 bases and J by 7 bases, with 14 bases between them. This CDR3 comprises 15 residues. Ten immunoSEQ deep assay plates were used to sequence unsorted PBMC DNA. In the original analysis: ImmunoSEQ output held junction-only sequences without quality scores, so filtering differed. Libraries were prepared by immunoSEQ multiplex PCR; TCRdb keeps only in-frame clonotypes and omits some of them. From that table come the V and J calls and clone size; the DNA was used to work out D and trimming. The repertoire holds 530,000 or so clones, about three quarters seen once, with roughly an eighth in the top ten.

The chain links TRBV5-5 to TRBJ2-1; D is ambiguous. This TCR derives from a middle-aged woman in good health. Some clones in this sample may be carry-over from other donors' samples. The specimen was PBMCs. CDR3 nucleotide sequence: TGTGCCAGCAGCTTGGCCCCAGCGTCTGAGAATGAGCAGTTCTTC. Residues: CASSLAPASENEQFF.